The clone carrying this T cell receptor beta chain was counted a few times. The record originates from a study of blood T cell repertoires in COVID-19. As for the study in general: PBMCs, B-cell-depleted T cells, or T cells were the source of the cDNA or gDNA that made up the material.

The CDR3 has 16 amino acids. V lost 0 bases and J lost 2, with 14 bases in between. Germline loops: CDR1 LGHNA, CDR2 YNFKEQ. Source study methods: Cell counts per sample came from amplifying reference gene primers. The table came from immunoSEQ multiplex PCR; TCRdb's copy has only in-frame clones and leaves some out. V, J and clone size derive from that table, while D and trimming were established from the DNA sequence. The data hold 7,500 to 10,000 clones, with about 80% observed a single time. The chain recombines TRBV4-2 with TRBJ2-7; TRBD1 might be the D (6 bases). This clonotype originated in a human donor in a cohort sampled during active COVID-19. What was sequenced was peripheral blood. The CDR3: CASSQDRDTVTYEQYF. The CDR3 region has the DNA TGTGCCAGCAGCCAAGACAGGGACACCGTTACCTACGAGCAGTACTTC.